This TCR beta chain was observed in a study of blood T cell repertoires in COVID-19. Study details: The United States, Italy and Spain supplied acute and convalescent COVID-19 samples. In each case, the material was cDNA or gDNA derived from T cells, B-cell-depleted T cells, or PBMCs.

TCRdb keeps only in-frame clones here, not all; method: immunoSEQ multiplex PCR. Of 200,000 to 250,000 clones in the sample, about 88% are singletons; the top ten hold 0.85% to 1%. Germline values: CDR1 SGDLS, CDR2 YYNGEE. With 3 bases clipped from V and 7 bases from J, the junction kept 12 bases outside the gene matches. The CDR3 runs to 15 residues. Sequencing input: peripheral blood. The chain combines TRBV9 with TRBJ2-7; 8 nucleotides align to TRBD2. This sequence was found in a man aged 40-50 years with acute or convalescent COVID-19. The CDR3 loop is CASSDYPRGGREQYF. The CDR3 nucleotides read TGTGCCAGCAGCGACTACCCCCGGGGCGGGAGGGAGCAGTACTTC.